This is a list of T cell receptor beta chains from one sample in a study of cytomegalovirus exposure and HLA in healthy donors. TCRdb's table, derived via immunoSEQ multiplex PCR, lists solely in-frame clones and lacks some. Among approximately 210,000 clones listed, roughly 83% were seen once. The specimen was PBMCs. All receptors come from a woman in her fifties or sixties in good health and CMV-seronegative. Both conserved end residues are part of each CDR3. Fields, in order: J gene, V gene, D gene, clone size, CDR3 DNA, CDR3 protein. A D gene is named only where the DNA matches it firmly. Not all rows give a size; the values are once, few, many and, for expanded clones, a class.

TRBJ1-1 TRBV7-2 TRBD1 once TGTGCCAGCAGCTCCGGGACAGTTAGTGGGGGAGCTTTCTTT CASSSGTVSGGAFF
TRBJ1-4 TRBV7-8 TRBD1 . TGTGCCAGCAGCTCTACAGGGGCACGCGGGGAAAAACTGTTTTTT CASSSTGARGEKLFF
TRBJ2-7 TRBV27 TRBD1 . TGTGCCAGCAGTTTACTAGGGACAGGTCTCGACGAGCAGTACTTC CASSLLGTGLDEQYF
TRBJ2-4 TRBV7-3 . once TGTGCCAGCAGCTTAGGGGGGGCTATGGACATTCAGTACTTC CASSLGGAMDIQYF
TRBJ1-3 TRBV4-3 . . TGCGCCAGCAGCCAAGGGGGGGGCTCTGGAAACACCATATATTTT CASSQGGGSGNTIYF
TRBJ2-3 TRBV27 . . TGTGCCAGCAGTTTAGCCGGGGGAACCAGCACAGATACGCAGTATTTT CASSLAGGTSTDTQYF
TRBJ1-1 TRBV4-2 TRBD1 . TGTGCCAGCAGCCAAGCCGGGACAGGGGGTCAGTTGGGTGAAGCTTTCTTT CASSQAGTGGQLGEAFF
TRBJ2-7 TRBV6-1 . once TGTGCCAACGCGAGAGGGAGCTCCTACGAGCAGTACTTC CANARGSSYEQYF
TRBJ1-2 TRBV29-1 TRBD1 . TGCAGCGTTGAGGGACAGGTGAACTATGGCTACACCTTC CSVEGQVNYGYTF
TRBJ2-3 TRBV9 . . TGTGCCAGCAGCGTAGAGGCAGTTGCGGCAGATACGCAGTATTTT CASSVEAVAADTQYF
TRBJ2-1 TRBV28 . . TGTGCCAGCAGTTCCGGGACAGGGAGCGGGGGCAATGAGCAGTTCTTC CASSSGTGSGGNEQFF
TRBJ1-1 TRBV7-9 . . TGTGCCAGCAGCCGACAGCTGGCTGAAGCTTTCTTT CASSRQLAEAFF
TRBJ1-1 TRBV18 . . TGTGCCAGCTCACCTCGCTTCAACAGAGCTTTCTTT CASSPRFNRAFF
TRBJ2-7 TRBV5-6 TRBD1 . TGTGCCAGCAGCCGAATCGGGACAGGGTCCTACGAGCAGTACTTC CASSRIGTGSYEQYF
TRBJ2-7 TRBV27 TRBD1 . TGTGCCAGCAGTTCCTGGGGGACAGGACAGGACGAGCAGTACTTC CASSSWGTGQDEQYF
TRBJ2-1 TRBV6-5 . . TGTGCCAGCAGTCTGGGTGGGGTGAGGGATGAGCAGTTCTTC CASSLGGVRDEQFF
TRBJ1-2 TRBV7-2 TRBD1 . TGTGCCAGCAGCCTGGGACAGGGATCGGCTAACTATGGCTACACCTTC CASSLGQGSANYGYTF
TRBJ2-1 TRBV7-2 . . TGTGCCAGCAGCTTAAGAGGACAGCGGTTTTATGATGAGCAGTTCTTC CASSLRGQRFYDEQFF
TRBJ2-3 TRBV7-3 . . TGTGCCAGCAGCTTAAGCCCCATCGACACCTACGGCACAGATACGCAGTATTTT CASSLSPIDTYGTDTQYF
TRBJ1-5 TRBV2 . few TGTGCCAGCGCCGGGTCCATGGAGGGTCAGCCCCAGCATTTT CASAGSMEGQPQHF
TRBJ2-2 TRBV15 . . TGTGCCACCAGCGAGGGGGCGAACACCGGGGAGCTGTTTTTT CATSEGANTGELFF
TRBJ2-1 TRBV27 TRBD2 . TGTGCCAGCAGTTTATCGGGACTAGCGGGAGAGAATGAGCAGTTCTTC CASSLSGLAGENEQFF
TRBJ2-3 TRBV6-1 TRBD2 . TGTGCCAGCAGGGGACTAGCCTCCCCCACAGATACGCAGTATTTT CASRGLASPTDTQYF
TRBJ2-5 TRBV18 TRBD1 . TGTGCCAGCTCACCACGAGGACAGGGGGTTGGAGAGACCCAGTACTTC CASSPRGQGVGETQYF
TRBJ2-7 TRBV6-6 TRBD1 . TGTGCCAGCAGTTACACAGGGGGACGGTACTTC CASSYTGGRYF
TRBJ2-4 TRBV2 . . TGTGCCAGCATCGGCGGGACCTTGAATAGGGCCAAAAACATTCAGTACTTC CASIGGTLNRAKNIQYF
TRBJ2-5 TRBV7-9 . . TGTGCCAGCAGTAGAGAGACCCAGTACTTC CASSRETQYF
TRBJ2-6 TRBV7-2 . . TGTGCCAGCAGCCCGTCAGGGATTTCTGGGGCCAACGTCCTGACTTTC CASSPSGISGANVLTF
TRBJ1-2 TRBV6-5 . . TGTGCCAGTTCGTCTTTAAACTATGGCTACACCTTC CASSSLNYGYTF
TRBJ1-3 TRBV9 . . TGTGCCAGCAGCGAGACAGTGTCCTCTGGAAACACCATATATTTT CASSETVSSGNTIYF
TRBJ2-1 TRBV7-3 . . TGTGCCAGCAGTCCAGACGCCGACGGGTACAATGAGCAGTTCTTC CASSPDADGYNEQFF
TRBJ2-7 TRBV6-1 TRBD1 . TGTGCCAGTGAGAGGGGGCGCATCTACGAGCAGTACTTC CASERGRIYEQYF
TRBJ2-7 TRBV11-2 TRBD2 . TGTGCCAGCAGCTCCCGGACTAGCGGGGGCTCCTACGAGCAGTACTTC CASSSRTSGGSYEQYF
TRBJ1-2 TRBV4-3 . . TGCGCCAGCAGCCAAGCCCTATACACTGGGGGGAACTATGGCTACACCTTC CASSQALYTGGNYGYTF
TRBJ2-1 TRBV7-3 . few TGTGCCAGCAGCCCCGGGATAGTCTACAATGAGCAGTTCTTC CASSPGIVYNEQFF
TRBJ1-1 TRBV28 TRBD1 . TGTGCCAGCATCGGAGGGGGCACGAACACTGAAGCTTTCTTT CASIGGGTNTEAFF
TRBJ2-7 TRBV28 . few TGTGCCAGCAGTTTAAGTCTTAGAGATTACGAGCAGTACTTC CASSLSLRDYEQYF